Following are 32 T cell receptor beta chains from one sample sequenced in a study of T cells in women clearing cervical HPV infection (dated by TCRdb to the late 2010s). To prepare the library, the immunoSEQ multiplex PCR assay was applied. TCRdb carries this immuneACCESS record with in-frame sequences only. Its versions omit some clonotypes, under half of them owing to an unresolved V gene in the studies checked, with the rest unexplained. The table held for this sample gives roughly 12,000 clones. Clones ranked in the top ten supply approximately 22% of the sample. The sequenced material came from blood buffy coat. These receptors all stem from a woman aged 18 to 69 with a cervical HPV16 infection that either progressed to CIN3+ or cleared (not recorded which).

To note about this clone: Coverage ceases 3 residues before the CDR3 finishes, and the germline J gene fills in the end. The gene calls are TRBV7-9 and TRBJ2-7, with 8 bases fitting TRBD1. The CDR3 consists of 15 residues. V lost 5 bases, J lost 3 bases, and 9 bases stayed unmatched. Germline V gives CDR1 SEHNR, CDR2 FQNEAQ (reference sequence). The CDR3 loop is CASSPKGTGYYEQYF. The DNA read from the CDR3 is TGTGCCAGCAGCCCCAAGGGGACAGGCTACTACGAG. Full variable domain (remainder filled in from reference TRBV7-9 and TRBJ2-7): DTGVSQNPRHKITKRGQNVTFRCDPISEHNRLYWYRQTLGQGPEFLTYFQNEAQLEKSRLLSDRFSAERPKGSFSTLEIQRTEQGDSAMYLCASSPKGTGYYEQYFGPGTRLTVT.

In terms of frequency, this clone is medium-sized. CDR3 loop: CASSLSGGGRQETQYF. Partial CDR3 DNA: TGTGCCAGCAGCTTAAGCGGCGGGGGACGTCAAGAGACC. This chain links TRBV7-8 with TRBJ2-5; TRBD2 matches at 7 bases. The read ends 3 residues shy of where the CDR3 ends; the end is completed using the germline J gene. V lost 2 bases, J lost 2 bases, and 8 bases stayed unmatched. CDR1 SGHVS and CDR2 FQNEAQ come from the germline V gene. This CDR3 has 16 amino acids.

Incomplete CDR3 DNA: TGTGCCAGCAGGATCCGGCCTTCGGACACAGATACC. Encoded protein: CASRIRPSDTDT. The whole CDR3 protein is CASRIRPSDTDTYTF. The genes are TRBV7-2 and TRBJ1-2; possibly TRBD1 for D (5 bases). Read data end 3 residues before the CDR3 end; the end is taken from the germline J gene. The CDR3 runs to 15 residues. Germline assignment: CDR1 SGHTA and CDR2 FQGNSA.

On this clone: The read stops 3 residues short of the end of the CDR3; the missing end is completed from the germline J gene. The V and J genes are TRBV12-3 or TRBV12-4 and TRBJ2-1; 9 nucleotides agree with TRBD2. This CDR3 is 15 amino acids long. Germline trimming cut 6 bases from V and 2 bases from J; bases unmatched to any gene: 5. The CDR3: CASRGTSMTYNEQFF. The covered CDR3 bases are TGTGCCAGCAGGGGGACTAGCATGACCTACAATGAG.

Regarding this clone: With the read ending 3 residues before the CDR3 end, the germline J gene is used to fill in that end. This rearrangement joins TRBV5-6 to TRBJ2-2; no clear D. Looked up from germline, CDR1 is SGHDT and CDR2 is YYEEEE. V dropped 4 bases and J dropped 0 bases, with 7 bases sitting between them. This CDR3 is built from 14 residues. CDR3 protein: CASSRVSNTGELFF. The CDR3 bases that were read are TGTGCCAGCAGCCGGGTCTCGAACACCGGGGAG.

Notes on this clone: From the germline J gene comes the end of the CDR3, since the read stops 3 residues before it. V gene TRBV30 combines with J gene TRBJ1-1, with 10 bases that match TRBD1. Per the germline V gene, CDR1 is GTSNPN and CDR2 is SVGIG (reference sequence). Unmatched junction bases numbered 10, after V lost 6 bases and J lost 6 bases. The CDR3 runs to 14 residues. CDR3 bases read: TGTGCCTGTCGCCGACAGGGGGCTTCTTCTGAA. The encoded protein is CACRRQGASSE. The entire CDR3 is CACRRQGASSEAFF.

Regarding this clone: Sequencing ends 3 residues short of the CDR3 end; the germline J gene provides the rest. V usage is TRBV18 and J usage is TRBJ2-7; D gene ambiguous. CDR1 is KGHSH, CDR2 LQKENI, per germline. V dropped 0 bases and J dropped 4 bases, with 7 bases sitting between them. The CDR3 has 13 amino acids. CDR3 loop: CASSPPQAYEQYF. The CDR3 bases that were read are TGTGCCAGCTCACCACCGCAGGCTTACGAG.

Concerning this clone: The CDR3 is cut off 3 residues early in the read; its end comes from the germline J gene. The chain links TRBV2 to TRBJ1-5; D possibly corresponds to TRBD1 (5 bases). Trimming pared 7 bases from V and 8 bases from J, leaving 15 bases between. Germline V gene lookup returns CDR1 SNHLY and CDR2 FYNNEI. This CDR3 has 13 amino acids. The CDR3 DNA, read in part, is TGTGCCAGCAACCAGGGAGGGGTGAAGCCC. As protein: CASNQGGVKP. The whole CDR3 is CASNQGGVKPQHF.

With regard to this clone: The CDR3 end is not reached by the read, which stops 3 residues before it; the germline J gene fills it in. The chain employs TRBV18 and TRBJ1-5; D possibly corresponds to TRBD1 (6 bases). The V gene lost 5 bases and the J gene lost 5 bases, with 16 bases spanning the gap. The CDR3 runs 15 residues. Germline lookup yields CDR1 KGHSH and CDR2 LQKENI. The CDR3 is CASSSGQGRDQPQHF. The part of the CDR3 DNA that was read is TGTGCCAGCTCATCCGGTCAGGGGAGGGATCAGCCC.

For this clone: The DNA ends 3 residues before the CDR3 does, and the rest of the CDR3 is filled in from the germline J gene. This chain links TRBV28 with TRBJ1-4; possibly TRBD1 for D (6 bases). The ends were cut back, 2 bases at V and 7 bases at J, with 8 bases in the middle. The germline CDR1 and CDR2 sequences are MDHEN and SYDVKM. The CDR3 sequence is 13 residues long. This chain's CDR3 is CASSLQGGEKLFF. Incomplete CDR3 DNA: TGTGCCAGCAGTTTACAAGGGGGTGAAAAA.

A remark on this clone: Read data end 3 residues before the CDR3 end; the end is taken from the germline J gene. The V and J genes are TRBV10-2 and TRBJ2-1; D might be TRBD2 (5 bases). Germline V CDR1 and CDR2: WSHSY, SAAADI. This CDR3 region has 15 residues. Trimming left V 2 bases short and J 4 bases short, with 12 bases between. The CDR3 loop reads CASSEGLALYNEQFF. CDR3 bases read: TGCGCCAGCAGTGAGGGACTGGCTTTGTACAATGAG.

Notes on this clone: The CDR3 end falls 3 residues outside the read, so it is completed with the germline J gene. The J gene is TRBJ2-7, the V gene TRBV28; D ambiguous. Germline CDR1 is MDHEN and CDR2 is SYDVKM. Deletions cut 5 bases from V and 0 bases from J, with 2 bases between. CDR3 length: 11 amino acids. The CDR3 bases that were read are TGTGCCAGCAGTCACTCCTACGAG. This gives the protein CASSHSYE. The CDR3, in full, reads CASSHSYEQYF. Looking up the rest from reference TRBV28 and TRBJ2-7 gives the full variable domain: DVKVTQSSRYLVKRTGEKVFLECVQDMDHENMFWYRQDPGLGLRLIYFSYDVKMKEKGDIPEGYSVSREKKERFSLILESASTNQTSMYLCASSHSYEQYFGPGTRLTVT.

Comments on this clone: The read stops 3 residues short of the end of the CDR3; the missing end is completed from the germline J gene. This rearrangement joins TRBV30 to TRBJ1-5, with D perhaps matching TRBD1 (5 bases). V was shortened by 2 bases and J by 6 bases, with 11 bases between the two germline ends. Germline V gene sequence: CDR1 GTSNPN, CDR2 SVGIG (reference sequence). CDR3 size: 13 residues. The CDR3 protein is CAWSRGAAQPQHF. CDR3 bases read: TGTGCCTGGAGTAGAGGGGCAGCTCAGCCC.

Remarks on this clone: The read falls 3 residues short of the CDR3 end, and the missing part is taken from the germline J gene. The rearrangement links TRBV7-7 to TRBJ2-5; D is unresolved. The CDR3 loop spans 11 amino acids. The germline gives CDR1 SSHAT, CDR2 FNYEAQ (reference sequence). V was cut by 10 bases and J by 3 bases, with 9 bases left in between. The CDR3 bases that were read are TGTGCCATTCTCAGCGAAGAGACC. Translated: CAILSEET. The whole CDR3 reads CAILSEETQYF.

CDR3 bases read: TGTGCCAGCAGTGAAAATAGCGGGGGTAAAGAGACC. It translates to CASSENSGGKET. The entire CDR3 sequence reads CASSENSGGKETQYF. This chain connects TRBV2 to TRBJ2-5, with 9 bases that match TRBD2. The CDR3 end falls 3 residues outside the read, so it is completed with the germline J gene. The trim removed 2 bases at V and 3 bases at J, leaving 4 bases unmatched. The germline CDR1 and CDR2 sequences are SNHLY and FYNNEI. The CDR3 has 15 amino acids.

As concerns this clone: The CDR3 is cut off 3 residues early in the read; its end comes from the germline J gene. The chain carries TRBV29-1 and TRBJ2-2; TRBD2 might be the D (7 bases). V lost 4 bases and J lost 2, with 14 bases in between. There are 15 residues in the CDR3. The V gene's germline CDR1 is SQVTM and CDR2 ANQGSEA. The CDR3 loop is CSVAEGGENTGELFF. The CDR3 bases that were read are TGCAGCGTTGCCGAGGGGGGGGAAAACACCGGGGAG.

As for this clone: The read falls 3 residues short of the CDR3 end, and the missing part is taken from the germline J gene. The chain employs TRBV5-1 and TRBJ2-7; D ambiguous. The germline CDR1 and CDR2 sequences are SGHRS and YFSETQ. Trimming shortened V by 3 bases and J by 4 bases, and 8 bases separated the two germline ends. This CDR3 has 12 residues. The CDR3 region is CASSSEFYEQYF. The DNA read from the CDR3 is TGCGCCAGCAGCTCAGAGTTTTACGAG.

On this clone: The CDR3 is cut off 3 residues early in the read; its end comes from the germline J gene. The chain has TRBV12-3 or TRBV12-4 and TRBJ2-2, with D perhaps matching TRBD1 (6 bases). The CDR3 runs 14 residues. The V gene lost 7 bases and the J gene lost 0 bases, with 9 bases spanning the gap. The sequenced part of the CDR3 DNA is TGTGCCAGCAATGGGGGCGCGAACACCGGGGAG. Translated: CASNGGANTGE. The whole CDR3 sequence reads CASNGGANTGELFF.

Comments on this clone: The read finishes 3 residues shy of the CDR3 end, and the germline J gene is used to complete it. This chain joins TRBV5-1 and TRBJ2-7; maybe TRBD2 (5 bases). The CDR3 length is 15 residues. CDR1 SGHRS and CDR2 YFSETQ come from the germline V gene. Trimming removed 4 bases at V and 5 bases at J, with 19 bases between. The CDR3 bases that were read are TGCGCCAGCAGCCTCGGAACTACGGGGATCCACGAG. Protein sequence: CASSLGTTGIHE. The full CDR3 reads CASSLGTTGIHEQYF.

Regarding this clone: The CDR3 goes on 3 residues after the read ends, and that part is filled in from the germline J gene. This chain joins TRBV19 and TRBJ1-5; 8 bases agree with TRBD1. Germline CDR1 LNHDA, CDR2 SQIVND (reference sequence). The CDR3 is made up of 13 amino acids. V dropped 10 bases and J dropped 9; count of bases not matched to a gene: 11. The CDR3 is CATTGTGFRPQHF. The covered CDR3 bases are TGTGCCACCACGGGGACAGGCTTTCGGCCC.

With respect to this clone: The read finishes 3 residues shy of the CDR3 end, and the germline J gene is used to complete it. The chain employs TRBV2 and TRBJ2-5; 9 bases align to TRBD2. Per germline, CDR1 SNHLY and CDR2 FYNNEI. The CDR3 has 13 amino acids. CDR3 DNA (partial): TGTGCCAGAAAGGAAGAGCGGGAGGTTACC. Its translation: CARKEEREVT. The full CDR3 reads CARKEEREVTQYF.

As regards this clone: The sequence runs out 3 residues before the end of the CDR3; the remainder is reconstructed from the germline J gene. The J gene is TRBJ2-7, the V gene TRBV7-6; tentatively, D is TRBD1 (5 bases). Trimming shortened V by 2 bases and J by 5 bases, and 10 bases separated the two germline ends. The CDR3 runs 13 residues. CDR1 is SGHVS, CDR2 FNYEAQ, per germline. Here the CDR3 reads CASSLFQGNEQYF. Partial CDR3 DNA: TGTGCCAGCAGCTTATTTCAGGGCAACGAG. Full variable domain (missing parts from reference TRBV7-6 and TRBJ2-7): GAGVSQSPRYKVTKRGQDVALRCDPISGHVSLYWYRQALGQGPEFLTYFNYEAQQDKSGLPNDRFSAERPEGSISTLTIQRTEQRDSAMYRCASSLFQGNEQYFGPGTRLTVT.

This clone is called medium-sized based on its frequency. The CDR3 extends 3 residues past the end of the read, so its final part is completed from the germline J gene. The chain carries TRBV29-1 and TRBJ1-1, with 9 nucleotides matching TRBD1. Trimming took 6 bases from V and 5 from J; bases not matched to a gene: 13. The CDR3 loop spans 15 amino acids. Germline V CDR1 and CDR2: SQVTM, ANQGSEA. CDR3 DNA, as far as it was read: TGCAGCGTGGGACAGGGAGTGATGGCGGAGACTGAA. Protein sequence: CSVGQGVMAETE. The CDR3 in full is CSVGQGVMAETEAFF.

In the case of this clone: The CDR3 end lies 3 residues beyond the end of the read and is filled in from the germline J gene. The V gene is TRBV7-9, the J gene TRBJ1-1; 7 bases match TRBD1. This CDR3 has 13 amino acids. Trimming removed 10 bases from V and 3 bases from J; junction bases left unmatched: 8. CDR1 SEHNR and CDR2 FQNEAQ come from the germline V gene (reference sequence). The CDR3 loop reads CATNRGLDTEAFF. The part of the CDR3 DNA that was read is TGTGCCACAAACAGGGGTCTCGACACTGAA.

On this clone itself: With the read ending 3 residues before the CDR3 end, the germline J gene is used to fill in that end. In the same sample, other DNA sequences code for this CDR3. The chain carries TRBV2 and TRBJ2-3, with 8 bases matching TRBD2. Per the germline V gene, CDR1 is SNHLY and CDR2 is FYNNEI. The CDR3 has 14 amino acids. The ends lost 3 bases at V and 7 bases at J; junction bases unmatched: 6. The CDR3 sequence: CASSDLAGDYTQYF. The sequenced part of the CDR3 DNA is TGTGCCAGCAGTGACCTAGCGGGCGACTATACG. Full variable domain (remainder filled in from reference TRBV2 and TRBJ2-3): EPEVTQTPSHQVTQMGQEVILRCVPISNHLYFYWYRQILGQKVEFLVSFYNNEISEKSEIFDDQFSVERPDGSNFTLKIRSTKLEDSAMYFCASSDLAGDYTQYFGPGTRLTVL.

With respect to this clone: Read sequence stops 3 residues before the CDR3 end, and the germline J gene provides the missing end. The J gene is TRBJ2-3, the V gene TRBV2, with D perhaps TRBD1 (9 bases). Germline V gene lookup returns CDR1 SNHLY and CDR2 FYNNEI. Trimming stripped 7 bases from V and 0 bases from J, with 20 bases between. The length of the CDR3 is 17 residues. The sequenced CDR3 bases are TGTGCCAGCAAACAGGGGGCGGGGGGCTATAGCACAGATACG. Amino acid sequence: CASKQGAGGYSTDT. The CDR3 as a whole reads CASKQGAGGYSTDTQYF.

For this clone: The read comes to an end 3 residues before the CDR3 does, leaving the germline J gene to fill in the end. V usage is TRBV20-1 and J usage is TRBJ2-1; 9 bases are a match to TRBD2. V shed 3 bases, J shed 0 bases, and the junction held 3 bases outside the gene matches. The CDR3 totals 15 residues. Germline CDR1 reads DFQATT; CDR2 reads SNEGSKA (reference sequence). Partial CDR3 DNA: TGCAGTGCTAGGGAGGGACTAGCCTCCTACAATGAG. As protein: CSAREGLASYNE. The CDR3 reads in full as CSAREGLASYNEQFF.

Points on this clone: The read comes to an end 3 residues before the CDR3 does, leaving the germline J gene to fill in the end. V and J are TRBV19 and TRBJ2-3, with 8 bases lining up with TRBD1. Germline CDR1 is LNHDA and CDR2 is SQIVND (reference sequence). The CDR3 is 15 amino acids. The ends lost 6 bases at V and 5 bases at J; junction bases unmatched: 10. The CDR3 is CASSSGGAEGDTQYF. CDR3 DNA (partial): TGTGCCAGTAGCTCAGGGGGCGCGGAAGGAGATACG. The complete variable domain, with remaining parts taken from reference TRBV19 and TRBJ2-3, reads DGGITQSPKYLFRKEGQNVTLSCEQNLNHDAMYWYRQDPGQGLRLIYYSQIVNDFQKGDIAEGYSVSREKKESFPLTVTSAQKNPTAFYLCASSSGGAEGDTQYFGPGTRLTVL.

On this clone itself: An end of the junction does not agree with germline; a read error may underlie this. The CDR3 end is not reached by the read, which stops 3 residues before it; the germline J gene fills it in. V gene TRBV30 combines with J gene TRBJ2-2, with D tentatively TRBD1 (5 bases). The CDR3 covers 15 residues. CDR1 is GTSNPN and CDR2 is SVGIG in the germline V gene (reference sequence). CDR3 DNA (partial): TGTGCCTGGAGTGCCTGGCAGGGATCCACCGGAGAG. Encoded protein: CAWSAWQGSTGE. The whole CDR3 protein reads CAWSAWQGSTGELFF.

In regard to this clone: The missing CDR3 end, 3 residues past where the read stops, is filled in from the germline J gene. The genes are TRBV7-6 and TRBJ2-7; 10 bases agree with TRBD2. V was clipped by 1 base and J by 0 bases; unmatched bases: 9. The CDR3 has 18 residues. Germline V gene lookup returns CDR1 SGHVS and CDR2 FNYEAQ. The CDR3 protein is CASSLVGGPSGSSYEQYF. The covered CDR3 bases are TGTGCCAGCAGCTTAGTGGGGGGTCCTAGCGGGAGCTCCTACGAG.

To note about this clone: Read data end 3 residues before the CDR3 end; the end is taken from the germline J gene. The chain employs TRBV14 and TRBJ2-1; 7 bases are shared with TRBD2. The germline gives CDR1 SGHDN, CDR2 FVKESK. Unmatched junction bases numbered 14, after V lost 0 bases and J lost 9 bases. The CDR3 has 17 amino acids. CDR3 amino acids: CASSQDPFTGGKGEQFF. The part of the CDR3 DNA that was read is TGTGCCAGCAGCCAAGATCCCTTTACCGGGGGGAAAGGTGAG.

About this clone: The read falls 3 residues short of the CDR3 end, and the missing part is taken from the germline J gene. V and J are TRBV9 and TRBJ1-4; D is ambiguous. The V gene's germline CDR1 is SGDLS and CDR2 YYNGEE. Trimming stripped 7 bases from V and 4 bases from J, with 17 bases between. The CDR3 length is 15 residues. The covered CDR3 bases are TGTGCCAGCTCCGGGGATCGGTTGTATAATGAAAAA. Translated: CASSGDRLYNEK. The full CDR3 protein reads CASSGDRLYNEKLFF.